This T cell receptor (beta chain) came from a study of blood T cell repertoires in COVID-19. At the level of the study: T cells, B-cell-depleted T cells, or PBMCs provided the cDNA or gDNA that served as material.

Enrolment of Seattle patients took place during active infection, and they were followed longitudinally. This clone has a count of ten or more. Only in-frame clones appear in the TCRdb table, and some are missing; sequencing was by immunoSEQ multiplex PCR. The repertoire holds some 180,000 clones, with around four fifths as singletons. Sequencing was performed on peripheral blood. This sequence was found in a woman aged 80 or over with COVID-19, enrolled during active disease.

CDR3 in amino acids: CASSQDGADSPLHF. CDR3 nucleotide sequence: TGTGCCAGCAGCCAAGATGGGGCCGATTCACCCCTCCACTTT. V usage is TRBV4-2 and J usage is TRBJ1-6, with a possible D match to TRBD1 (5 bases). This CDR3 has 14 residues. Between the trimmed V and J ends, which lost 0 bases and 8 bases, there was a span of 8 bases. The germline gives CDR1 LGHNA, CDR2 YNFKEQ.